Below, 28 T cell receptor beta chains from the same sample are listed, as sequenced in a study of cytomegalovirus exposure and HLA in healthy donors (dated by TCRdb to about 2017). The library relied on the immunoSEQ multiplex PCR assay. For the multiplex PCR, a mixture combining 60 forward primers for TCR Vbeta segments and 13 reverse primers for TCR Jbeta segments was used. Held by TCRdb, this immuneACCESS table contains in-frame sequences only and omits some clones. Under half of the omission traces to an unresolved V gene where checked; the cause of the rest is unknown. The table for this sample shows some 84,000 clones. The top ten hold 0.58% of the sample. The sample taken for sequencing was PBMCs. These receptors originate from a man in his forties or fifties in good health and CMV-seronegative.

The gene calls are TRBV19 and TRBJ1-2; no reliable D call. CDR1 is LNHDA, CDR2 SQIVND, per germline (reference sequence). The V and J ends lost 2 bases and 0 bases respectively, with 7 bases between them. This CDR3 is built from 14 residues. DNA of the CDR3: TGTGCCAGTAGTATACAACGAGCTAACTATGGCTACACCTTC. Its translation is CASSIQRANYGYTF. The variable domain in full, with the rest retrieved from reference TRBV19 and TRBJ1-2, is DGGITQSPKYLFRKEGQNVTLSCEQNLNHDAMYWYRQDPGQGLRLIYYSQIVNDFQKGDIAEGYSVSREKKESFPLTVTSAQKNPTAFYLCASSIQRANYGYTFGSGTRLTVV.

The chain uses TRBV5-1 and TRBJ1-4; TRBD1 matches at 8 bases. The J segment lost 4 bases and the V segment lost 3 bases, leaving 2 bases of the junction unmatched. Germline V gene sequence: CDR1 SGHRS, CDR2 YFSETQ. CDR3 size: 14 residues. The CDR3 is CASSSTGVNEKLFF. CDR3 bases: TGCGCCAGCAGCTCGACAGGGGTTAATGAAAAACTGTTTTTT.

The V gene is TRBV27, the J gene TRBJ1-5; D call uncertain. The CDR3 has 14 amino acids. The germline V gene encodes CDR1 MNHEY and CDR2 SMNVEV (reference sequence). V dropped 7 bases and J dropped 0 bases, with 10 bases sitting between them. In nucleotides, the CDR3 is TGTGCCAGCAACCCAGGATTTAGCAATCAGCCCCAGCATTTT. This gives the protein CASNPGFSNQPQHF.

This chain links TRBV7-6 with TRBJ1-2, with a tentative D call TRBD1 (6 bases). The germline V and J ends were trimmed by 3 bases and 6 bases, with 17 bases remaining between them. Germline CDR1 SGHVS, CDR2 FNYEAQ. This CDR3 is built from 15 residues. CDR3 coding DNA: TGTGCCAGCAGCTTCCCCGACAGGCCGGAGGATGGCTACACCTTC. Translating gives CASSFPDRPEDGYTF.

V is TRBV6-5 and J is TRBJ1-1, with D hard to call. Trimming left V 3 bases short and J 1 base short, with 9 bases between. Germline V gene lookup returns CDR1 MNHEY and CDR2 SVGAGI. The CDR3 is made up of 14 amino acids. CDR3 in amino acids: CASSYTPGNTEAFF. CDR3 DNA sequence: TGTGCCAGCAGTTATACCCCGGGGAACACTGAAGCTTTCTTT.

V gene TRBV19 combines with J gene TRBJ1-3; tentatively, D is TRBD1 (6 bases). From germline, CDR1 is LNHDA and CDR2 SQIVND (reference sequence). V was pared by 7 bases and J by 4 bases, with 11 bases between. The CDR3 has 13 residues. The DNA for the CDR3 is TGTGCCAGTAACGCAGGGGCCGGAAACACCATATATTTT. Protein: CASNAGAGNTIYF.

V is TRBV5-5 and J is TRBJ1-5; D perhaps matches TRBD1 (5 bases). The length of the CDR3 is 15 residues. V gave up 4 bases and J gave up 1 base, with 12 bases separating them. Per the germline V gene, CDR1 is SGHKS and CDR2 is YYEKEE (reference sequence). In DNA form, the CDR3 reads TGTGCCAGCAGCCCGGGGCGGGGCAGCAATCAGCCCCAGCATTTT. Translating gives CASSPGRGSNQPQHF.

The gene calls are TRBV7-9 and TRBJ1-3; TRBD1 is a possible D gene (5 bases). The CDR3 consists of 16 residues. Germline loops: CDR1 SEHNR, CDR2 FQNEAQ (reference sequence). V was trimmed by 2 bases and J by 3 bases, leaving 14 bases between them. CDR3 protein: CASSLPGHRVGNTIYF. The DNA for the CDR3 is TGTGCCAGCAGCTTACCCGGACATCGAGTTGGAAACACCATATATTTT.

The chain uses TRBV5-4 and TRBJ2-7; weak D call: TRBD1 (5 bases). The CDR3 length is 12 residues. CDR1 SGHNT and CDR2 YYREEE come from the germline V gene (reference sequence). Trimming removed 3 bases at V and 4 bases at J, with 8 bases between. The CDR3: CASSWQGYEQYF. CDR3 nucleotide sequence: TGTGCCAGCAGCTGGCAGGGTTACGAGCAGTACTTC.

The chain is built from TRBV7-3 and TRBJ1-1; D not resolved. The germline gives CDR1 SGHTA, CDR2 FQGTGA. V shed 6 bases and J shed 1 base, with 9 bases lying between them. The CDR3 runs to 13 residues. The CDR3 DNA reads TGTGCCAGCAGTTCCTTCAGGAACACTGAAGCTTTCTTT. Translation gives CASSSFRNTEAFF.

The rearrangement links TRBV28 to TRBJ1-5; D uncertain. Germline values: CDR1 MDHEN, CDR2 SYDVKM. The CDR3 totals 15 residues. V lost 2 bases, J lost 3 bases, and 11 bases lay in between. Here the CDR3 DNA reads TGTGCCAGCAGTTTAGCAAACACGTACAATCAGCCCCAGCATTTT. This sequence encodes CASSLANTYNQPQHF.

The chain uses TRBV29-1 and TRBJ2-2, with 9 bases aligning to TRBD1. After removal of 6 bases from V and 7 bases from J, the junction contained 9 bases not matched to a gene. This CDR3 is built from 14 residues. Germline loops: CDR1 SQVTM, CDR2 ANQGSEA. Written as DNA, the CDR3 is TGCAGCGTCCTAGGGGACAGGGTAATCGGGGAGCTGTTTTTT. Translated: CSVLGDRVIGELFF.

The gene calls are TRBV7-9 and TRBJ1-2, with TRBD1 identical over 11 bases. CDR3 length equals 14 residues. Germline V lookup: CDR1 SEHNR, CDR2 FQNEAQ (reference sequence). J lost 8 bases, V lost 3 bases, and 5 bases had no gene match. The CDR3 here is CASSLDRGHRGYTF. Here the CDR3 DNA reads TGTGCCAGCAGCTTGGACAGGGGGCATCGGGGCTACACCTTC.

The chain uses TRBV6-6 and TRBJ1-2; the match to TRBD1 covers 9 bases. The germline V gene encodes CDR1 MNHNY and CDR2 SVGAGI (reference sequence). The ends lost 6 bases at V and 8 bases at J; junction bases unmatched: 7. The CDR3 runs to 13 residues. This CDR3 is CASSRDRVYGYTF. As DNA, the CDR3 is TGTGCCAGCAGCCGGGACAGGGTTTACGGCTACACCTTC.

This chain links TRBV7-6 with TRBJ2-7; D may be TRBD2 (5 bases). The CDR3 runs 14 residues. Trimming left V 5 bases short and J 3 bases short, with 14 bases between. CDR1 and CDR2 from the germline V gene are SGHVS and FNYEAQ. The CDR3, as DNA: TGTGCCAGCAGCCTGCGCCGGGATTTCTACGAGCAGTACTTC. This codes for CASSLRRDFYEQYF.

V is TRBV28 and J is TRBJ2-7; 9 nucleotides align to TRBD1. After removal of 3 bases from V and 5 bases from J, the junction contained 5 bases not matched to a gene. The CDR3 totals 14 residues. Germline V gene sequence: CDR1 MDHEN, CDR2 SYDVKM. CDR3 protein: CASSFGDRENEQYF. DNA of the CDR3: TGTGCCAGCAGTTTTGGGGACAGGGAAAACGAGCAGTACTTC.

The chain combines TRBV10-3 with TRBJ2-1; 7 positions agree with TRBD2. V lost 0 bases to trimming and J lost 1 base; unmatched junction nucleotides: 6. CDR3 length: 17 residues. Germline V gene sequence: CDR1 ENHRY, CDR2 SYGVKD. CDR3 bases: TGTGCCATCAGTGAGTCGATGGCGGGGGAATCCTACAATGAGCAGTTCTTC. It codes for CAISESMAGESYNEQFF.

This chain links TRBV7-9 with TRBJ1-6; D not resolved. Germline-derived CDR1 and CDR2 are SEHNR and FQNEAQ (reference sequence). The CDR3 covers 15 residues. V was pared by 5 bases and J by 6 bases, with 14 bases between. The chain's CDR3 is CASSPVYRVNSPLHF. CDR3 sequence (DNA): TGTGCCAGCAGCCCAGTCTACAGAGTTAATTCACCCCTCCACTTT.

This chain uses TRBV7-2 with TRBJ2-3, with 10 bases identical to TRBD2. J was trimmed by 2 bases and V by 2 bases; bases with no gene match: 4. Germline V CDR1 and CDR2: SGHTA, FQGNSA. The CDR3 has 16 amino acids. As DNA, the CDR3 is TGTGCCAGCAGCTTACTAGCGGGGGTTATCACAGATACGCAGTATTTT. This encodes CASSLLAGVITDTQYF.

The chain has TRBV4-3 and TRBJ1-5; D gene unclear. CDR1 LGHNA and CDR2 YSLEER come from the germline V gene. The ends were cut back, 0 bases at V and 3 bases at J, with 6 bases in the middle. The CDR3 runs to 14 residues. CDR3 DNA: TGCGCCAGCAGCCAAGACAGTATCAATCAGCCCCAGCATTTT. Its protein product is CASSQDSINQPQHF.

V usage is TRBV10-3 and J usage is TRBJ2-7; 11 positions match TRBD2. CDR1 ENHRY and CDR2 SYGVKD come from the germline V gene. The CDR3 loop spans 16 amino acids. V lost 3 bases, J lost 6 bases, and 10 bases stayed unmatched. The CDR3 is CAISDLVGTSGTEQYF. CDR3 nucleotide sequence: TGTGCCATCAGTGATTTGGTAGGGACTAGCGGAACCGAGCAGTACTTC.

This rearrangement joins TRBV5-1 to TRBJ1-2; TRBD1 agrees at 11 bases. The ends lost 1 base at V and 8 bases at J; junction bases unmatched: 7. This CDR3 region has 15 residues. Germline V gene lookup returns CDR1 SGHRS and CDR2 YFSETQ. In DNA, the CDR3 is TGCGCCAGCAGCTTGAATTGGGACAGGGGGTTCGGCTACACCTTC. It is translated as CASSLNWDRGFGYTF.

The chain recombines TRBV5-4 with TRBJ1-4, with TRBD1 matching over 9 bases. Unmatched junction bases numbered 8, after V lost 4 bases and J lost 7 bases. Germline assignment: CDR1 SGHNT and CDR2 YYREEE (reference sequence). The CDR3 totals 15 residues. The CDR3 loop is CASSLQGAGGEKLFF. The CDR3 DNA is TGTGCCAGCAGCCTACAGGGGGCCGGAGGTGAAAAACTGTTTTTT.

The V call is TRBV7-3, the J call TRBJ1-4; D unresolved. The V end was cut by 2 bases, the J end by 8 bases, with 9 bases between. CDR3 size: 13 residues. CDR1 is SGHTA and CDR2 is FQGTGA in the germline V gene. CDR3 protein: CASSLGSGEKLFF. CDR3 sequence (DNA): TGTGCCAGCAGCTTAGGTTCTGGCGAAAAACTGTTTTTT. Using reference TRBV7-3 and TRBJ1-4 for the parts outside the CDR3, the full variable domain is GAGVSQTPSNKVTEKGKYVELRCDPISGHTALYWYRQSLGQGPEFLIYFQGTGAADDSGLPNDRFFAVRPEGSVSTLKIQRTERGDSAVYLCASSLGSGEKLFFGSGTQLSVL.

This sequence joins TRBV2 and TRBJ2-5; 10 nucleotides agree with TRBD1. The V and J ends lost 2 bases and 4 bases, in that order; junction bases with no gene match: 7. The CDR3 runs 16 residues. CDR1 and CDR2 from the germline V gene are SNHLY and FYNNEI. The DNA of the CDR3 is TGTGCCAGCAGTGAAAGGGGGGGGGACAGGGGAGAGACCCAGTACTTC. This encodes CASSERGGDRGETQYF. The full variable domain, completed using reference TRBV2 and TRBJ2-5, is EPEVTQTPSHQVTQMGQEVILRCVPISNHLYFYWYRQILGQKVEFLVSFYNNEISEKSEIFDDQFSVERPDGSNFTLKIRSTKLEDSAMYFCASSERGGDRGETQYFGPGTRLLVL.

The chain links TRBV9 to TRBJ2-1; 9 bases fit TRBD2. V lost 0 bases, J lost 5 bases, and 3 bases stayed unmatched. Germline CDR1 is SGDLS and CDR2 is YYNGEE. This CDR3 region has 15 residues. The CDR3 DNA sequence: TGTGCCAGCAGCGTAGAGCTAGCGGGGAACAATGAGCAGTTCTTC. Translated: CASSVELAGNNEQFF.

This chain connects TRBV11-1 to TRBJ2-4, with 7 nucleotides matching TRBD2. Germline-derived CDR1 and CDR2 are SGHAT and FQDESV (reference sequence). V lost 2 bases to trimming and J lost 8 bases; unmatched junction nucleotides: 6. The CDR3 contains 14 residues. The CDR3 DNA sequence: TGTGCCAGCAGCTTAATGGGGGGGGGTGACATTCAGTACTTC. It codes for CASSLMGGGDIQYF.

The V gene is TRBV7-2, the J gene TRBJ2-7; TRBD2 agrees at 8 bases. From germline, CDR1 is SGHTA and CDR2 FQGNSA. V was clipped by 1 base and J by 1 base; unmatched bases: 3. The CDR3 is 15 amino acids. DNA for the CDR3: TGTGCCAGCAGCTTAGAAAAGCGGGGGTCCTACGAGCAGTACTTC. This codes for CASSLEKRGSYEQYF.